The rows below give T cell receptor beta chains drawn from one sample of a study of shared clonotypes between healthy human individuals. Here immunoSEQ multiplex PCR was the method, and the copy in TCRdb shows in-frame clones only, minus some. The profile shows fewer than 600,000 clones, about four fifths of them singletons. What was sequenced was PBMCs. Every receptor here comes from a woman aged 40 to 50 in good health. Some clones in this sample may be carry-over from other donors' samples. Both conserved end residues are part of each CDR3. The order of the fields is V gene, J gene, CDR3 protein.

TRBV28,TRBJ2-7,CASSYMGSPSDYEQYF
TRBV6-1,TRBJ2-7,CASSELAGVPSEQYF
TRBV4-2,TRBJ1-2,CASSQEDRVTDGYTF
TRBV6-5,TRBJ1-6,CASSYGPLSPLHF
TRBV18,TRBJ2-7,CASSPRLAGPSSYEQYF
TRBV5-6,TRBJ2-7,CASSRGDLAYEQYF
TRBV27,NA,CASSYGEQYF
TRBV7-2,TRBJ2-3,CASSFPPGQSTDTQYF
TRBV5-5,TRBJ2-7,CASSKGRESYEQYF
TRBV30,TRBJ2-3,CAWSVGADTQYF
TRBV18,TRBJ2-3,CASSPADTQYF
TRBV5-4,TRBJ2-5,CASSLWDRFRTQYF
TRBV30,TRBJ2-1,CAWSGGYEQFF
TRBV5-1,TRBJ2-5,CASSSDGGIWETQYF
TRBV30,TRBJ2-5,CAWTPGAETQYF
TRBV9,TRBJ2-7,CASSVGAGSEVEEQYF
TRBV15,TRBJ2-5,CATSRDGTAETQYF
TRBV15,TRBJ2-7,CATSRVAGGPGEQYF
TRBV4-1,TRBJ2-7,CASSPTLSGWGYEQYF
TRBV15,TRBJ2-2,CATSREYQGGGELFF